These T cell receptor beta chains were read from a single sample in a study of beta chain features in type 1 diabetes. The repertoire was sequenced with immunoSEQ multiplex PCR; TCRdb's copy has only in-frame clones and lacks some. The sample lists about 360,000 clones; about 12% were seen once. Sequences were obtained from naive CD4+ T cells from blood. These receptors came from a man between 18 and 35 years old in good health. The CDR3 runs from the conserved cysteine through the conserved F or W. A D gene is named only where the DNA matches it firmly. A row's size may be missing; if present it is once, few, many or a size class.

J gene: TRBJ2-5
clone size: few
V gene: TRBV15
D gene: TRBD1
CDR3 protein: CATSKWTGGTETQYF
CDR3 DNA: TGTGCCACCAGCAAATGGACAGGGGGGACAGAGACCCAGTACTTC

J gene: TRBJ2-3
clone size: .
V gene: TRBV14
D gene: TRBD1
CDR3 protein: CASSRRLGQGSTDTQYF
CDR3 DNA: TGTGCCAGCAGCCGCCGCCTTGGACAGGGGAGCACAGATACGCAGTATTTT

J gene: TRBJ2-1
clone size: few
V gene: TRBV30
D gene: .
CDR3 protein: CAWISLLAHEQFF
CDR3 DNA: TGTGCCTGGATCTCCTTGCTAGCGCATGAGCAGTTCTTC

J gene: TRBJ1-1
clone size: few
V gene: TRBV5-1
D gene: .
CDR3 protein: CASSLSAEAEAFF
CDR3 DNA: TGCGCCAGCAGCTTGAGCGCAGAAGCTGAAGCTTTCTTT

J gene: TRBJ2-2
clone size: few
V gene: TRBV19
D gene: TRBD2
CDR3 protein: CASSIRLAGNTGELFF
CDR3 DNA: TGTGCCAGTAGTATAAGGCTAGCGGGGAACACCGGGGAGCTGTTTTTT

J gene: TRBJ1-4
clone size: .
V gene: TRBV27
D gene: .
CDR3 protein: CASSWGGRANEKLFF
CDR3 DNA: TGTGCCAGCAGTTGGGGGGGGCGGGCTAATGAAAAACTGTTTTTT

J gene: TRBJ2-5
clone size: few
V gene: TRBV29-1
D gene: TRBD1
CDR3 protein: CSVKPGGEETQYF
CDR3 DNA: TGCAGCGTTAAACCAGGGGGTGAAGAGACCCAGTACTTC

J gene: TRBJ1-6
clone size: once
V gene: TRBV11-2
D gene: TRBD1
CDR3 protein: CASSLFTGTGVRNSPLHF
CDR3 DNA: TGTGCCAGCAGTCTTTTCACCGGGACAGGGGTGCGGAATTCACCCCTCCACTTT

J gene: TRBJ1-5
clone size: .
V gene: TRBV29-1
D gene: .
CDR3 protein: CSVRRGPDQPQHF
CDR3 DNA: TGCAGCGTTCGGCGGGGACCTGATCAGCCCCAGCATTTT

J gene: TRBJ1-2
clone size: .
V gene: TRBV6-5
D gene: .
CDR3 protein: CASSSGQNYGYTF
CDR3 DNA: TGTGCCAGCAGTTCAGGACAGAACTATGGCTACACCTTC

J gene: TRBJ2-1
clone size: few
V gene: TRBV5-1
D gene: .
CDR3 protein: CASSLEGSGLYNEQFF
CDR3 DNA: TGCGCCAGCAGCTTGGAAGGTAGCGGCCTCTACAATGAGCAGTTCTTC

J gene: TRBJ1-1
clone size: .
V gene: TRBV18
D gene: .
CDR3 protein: CASSPGWAGTEAFF
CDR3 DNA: TGTGCCAGCTCCCCCGGTTGGGCTGGGACTGAAGCTTTCTTT

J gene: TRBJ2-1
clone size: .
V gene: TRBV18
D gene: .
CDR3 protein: CASSPPLWQGPYNEQFF
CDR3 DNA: TGTGCCAGCTCACCACCTTTGTGGCAGGGCCCCTACAATGAGCAGTTCTTC

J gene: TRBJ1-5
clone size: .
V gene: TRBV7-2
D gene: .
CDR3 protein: CASSPRREGQPQHF
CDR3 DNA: TGTGCCAGCAGCCCCAGGAGGGAAGGTCAGCCCCAGCATTTT